The entry that follows covers one TCR beta chain sequence. The antigen remains unidentified. Original analysis: ImmunoSEQ supplied junction-only sequences lacking quality scores, so filtering was different. Generated by immunoSEQ multiplex PCR, the TCRdb table keeps only in-frame clones and is missing some. That table gives V, J and clone size, and the DNA gave D and trimming. The table includes some 2 million clones, approximately 94% detected once. This sample stems from a study of shared clonotypes between healthy human individuals. Overall study: Ranging from 18 to 49 in age, donors were a couple of women and a few men. Each donor contributed plates that comprised three CD4 naive, three CD4 memory, two CD8 naive and one CD8 memory.

CD45RO-negative cells were positively selected for CCR7, leaving out terminally differentiated effector memory CD45RA+ cells. The CDR3 length is 15 residues. Germline V gives CDR1 SGHRS, CDR2 YFSETQ. The J segment lost 8 bases and the V segment lost 7 bases, leaving 11 bases of the junction unmatched. Study results and caveats: When naive CD4 clonotypes were compared across a few donors, approximately 5% were shared.

The sequence derives from a young man in good health. The sample comprised naive CD8+ T cells sorted from blood. The chain couples TRBV5-1 to TRBJ2-1, with 11 bases that match TRBD2. The CDR3 coding sequence is TGCGCCAGCTGGCTGGGGACTAGCGGACTCGATGAGCAGTTCTTC. Translated, it gives CASWLGTSGLDEQFF.